The T cell receptor beta chain under discussion was sequenced for a study of Ad26.COV2.S vaccination and SARS-CoV-2 variants. As for the study in general: Participant was drawn from the COV1001 Ad26.COV2.S trial arm. General study results and limits: Assessments of TCR breadth and depth may have underestimated the total T cell responses.

The treatment denotes: 15 to 20 received Ad26.COV2.S at low or high dose, single or two shots; about 5 received placebo; per-sample allocation not given. Each sample was drawn 63 days after the first injection (of vaccine or placebo). An adult of 18-55 years in Boston served as donor. Expressing Wuhan-strain SARS-CoV-2 spike, an Ad26 vector served as the vaccine. About this clone: Its specificity is not known.

CDR3 size: 14 residues. Germline V gene data show CDR1 as MNHEY and CDR2 as SVGAGI. V lost 6 bases, J lost 2 bases, and 13 bases lay in between. Sequencing used immunoSEQ multiplex PCR; TCRdb keeps in-frame clones, though not all of them. The table lists more than 300,000 clones, around 84% of them singletons. The material was peripheral blood, obtained in a trial of Ad26.COV2.S vaccine versus placebo. The chain links TRBV6-5 to TRBJ1-1; D may be TRBD1 (5 bases). This TCR came from a person aged 18-60 years who received the Ad26.COV2.S COVID-19 vaccine or a placebo. CDR3 in DNA: TGTGCCAGCAGGCCCCGGGGCAAAAACACTGAAGCTTTCTTT. Amino acids: CASRPRGKNTEAFF.